The 18 T cell receptor beta chains listed next were all sequenced from one sample in a study of blood T cell repertoires in COVID-19. Data came from immunoSEQ multiplex PCR; TCRdb stores just in-frame clones and leaves some out. The table records 130,000 or so clones, about 80% of them present only once. Sequences were obtained from PBMCs or T cells enriched from blood (not recorded which). The receptors were gathered from a middle-aged man with acute COVID-19.

The chain recombines TRBV6-5 with TRBJ2-5, with 9 positions matching TRBD1. This CDR3 is 15 amino acids long. CDR1 and CDR2 from the germline V gene are MNHEY and SVGAGI. With 5 bases clipped from V and 5 bases from J, the junction kept 9 bases outside the gene matches. Written as DNA, the CDR3 is TGTGCCAGCAGTCCCTCAGGGGGGACAGGGGAGACCCAGTACTTC. Translated, it gives CASSPSGGTGETQYF.

The J gene is TRBJ1-1, the V gene TRBV7-8; D is unresolved. This CDR3 comprises 13 residues. Germline assignment: CDR1 SGHVS and CDR2 FQNEAQ. The V end was cut by 3 bases, the J end by 10 bases, with 15 bases between. DNA of the CDR3: TGTGCCAGCAGCTTCAACGATAAGAGTAGAGCTTTCTTT. This sequence encodes CASSFNDKSRAFF.

The J gene is TRBJ1-3, the V gene TRBV3-1 (or the pseudogene TRBV3-2); D is perhaps TRBD1 (6 bases). The V gene lost 0 bases and the J gene lost 3 bases, with 9 bases spanning the gap. Germline CDR1 LGHDT, CDR2 YNNKEL (reference sequence). The CDR3 runs 15 residues. CDR3 region: CASSQDRQDGNTIYF. CDR3 nucleotide sequence: TGTGCCAGCAGCCAAGATCGACAGGATGGAAACACCATATATTTT.

The chain joins TRBV28 to TRBJ2-7, with D possibly matching TRBD2 (5 bases). The CDR3 has 12 residues. Germline values: CDR1 MDHEN, CDR2 SYDVKM. V dropped 11 bases and J dropped 5 bases, with 16 bases sitting between them. The CDR3 region has the DNA TGTGCCGTACGGGGTAATGAGGACGAGCAGTACTTC. Translation gives CAVRGNEDEQYF.

The V gene is TRBV30, the J gene TRBJ1-3; 11 bases fit TRBD1. V was clipped by 1 base and J by 16 bases; unmatched bases: 12. The germline V gene encodes CDR1 GTSNPN and CDR2 SVGIG (reference sequence). The CDR3 consists of 14 residues. In DNA, the CDR3 is TGTGCCTGGAGTGCCAGTAACCGGGACAGGGGGTTGTATTTT. Translated, it gives CAWSASNRDRGLYF.

This clone was counted only a few times. The V and J genes are TRBV7-2 and TRBJ1-2; D not resolved. V was pared by 5 bases and J by 8 bases, with 15 bases between. Germline-derived CDR1 and CDR2 are SGHTA and FQGNSA. This CDR3 is built from 13 residues. The CDR3 DNA sequence: TGTGCCAGCAGCCCCCGTCCCCTAGAGGGCTACACCTTC. The encoded protein is CASSPRPLEGYTF. Full variable domain (outside the CDR3, taken from reference TRBV7-2 and TRBJ1-2): GAGVSQSPSNKVTEKGKDVELRCDPISGHTALYWYRQSLGQGLEFLIYFQGNSAPDKSGLPSDRFSAERTGGSVSTLTIQRTQQEDSAVYLCASSPRPLEGYTFGSGTRLTVV.

The rearrangement links TRBV18 to TRBJ2-6, with no clear D. Per the germline V gene, CDR1 is KGHSH and CDR2 is LQKENI. The germline V and J ends were trimmed by 1 base and 0 bases, with 7 bases remaining between them. This CDR3 has 16 amino acids. CDR3 residues: CASSPLELSGANVLTF. Written as DNA, the CDR3 is TGTGCCAGCTCACCACTAGAGCTCTCTGGGGCCAACGTCCTGACTTTC.

The chain combines TRBV3-1 (or the pseudogene TRBV3-2) with TRBJ2-7; TRBD2 matches 8 bases. Germline CDR1 LGHDT, CDR2 YNNKEL (reference sequence). The CDR3 runs to 13 residues. V was clipped by 1 base and J by 12 bases; unmatched bases: 8. CDR3 bases: TGTGCCAGCAGCCAAGGGGAGTCGGGAGGGTCGTACTTC. Translating gives CASSQGESGGSYF.

CDR3 nucleotides: TGTGCCAGCAGCCGGGCCACAGGGGTTTACTACGAGCAGTACTTC. The encoded protein is CASSRATGVYYEQYF. The rearrangement links TRBV7-2 to TRBJ2-7; the match to TRBD1 covers 7 bases. CDR1 is SGHTA, CDR2 FQGNSA, per germline. This CDR3 has 15 residues. V trimming: 5 bases; J trimming: 3 bases; junction bases outside the gene matches: 10.

The chain is built from TRBV11-3 and TRBJ2-1; no clear D gene. The CDR3 sequence is 13 residues long. V dropped 1 base and J dropped 10 bases, with 11 bases sitting between them. The V gene's germline CDR1 is SGHNT and CDR2 YENEEA. CDR3 in DNA: TGTGCCAGCAGCTTAGCCGTCTCGTTGGAGCAGTTCTTC. As protein: CASSLAVSLEQFF.

The chain joins TRBV6-6 to TRBJ2-7; 12 positions match TRBD1. This CDR3 has 16 amino acids. V gave up 4 bases and J gave up 2 bases; unmatched junction bases: 6. Germline CDR1 MNHNY, CDR2 SVGAGI (reference sequence). The CDR3 loop is CASSSGTGGHPYEQYF. DNA for the CDR3: TGTGCCAGCAGTTCCGGGACAGGGGGCCATCCCTACGAGCAGTACTTC.

J is TRBJ1-5 and V is TRBV11-1, with a tentative D call TRBD1 (5 bases). Germline values: CDR1 SGHAT, CDR2 FQDESV (reference sequence). The CDR3 consists of 15 residues. V was pared by 5 bases and J by 5 bases, with 16 bases between. CDR3 in amino acids: CASSPGYAGDQPQHF. In DNA, the CDR3 is TGTGCCAGCAGCCCCGGTTATGCGGGGGATCAGCCCCAGCATTTT.

The rearrangement joins TRBV6-5 to TRBJ2-3; maybe TRBD2 (5 bases). This CDR3 is 16 amino acids long. Germline loops: CDR1 MNHEY, CDR2 SVGAGI. V lost 2 bases, J lost 1 base, and 13 bases lay in between. The CDR3 DNA reads TGTGCCAGCAGTTACGCGGGTCTGAGAGGCACAGATACGCAGTATTTT. It translates to CASSYAGLRGTDTQYF.

The chain joins TRBV24-1 to TRBJ1-6; the D gene is possibly TRBD1 (5 bases). Germline CDR1 KGHDR, CDR2 SFDVKD. V lost 4 bases and J lost 7, with 13 bases in between. This CDR3 has 15 amino acids. CDR3 sequence: CATSDSGQGNSPLHF. CDR3 nucleotides: TGTGCCACCAGTGACTCCGGTCAGGGCAATTCACCCCTCCACTTT.

V and J are TRBV6-4 and TRBJ1-2, with D possibly being TRBD1 (5 bases). The CDR3 is 13 amino acids. Trimming removed 4 bases from V and 4 bases from J, with 10 bases in between. Looked up from germline, CDR1 is MRHNA and CDR2 is SNTAGT. CDR3 coding DNA: TGTGCCAGCAGTGCATCCCAGGGCTATGGCTACACCTTC. Residues: CASSASQGYGYTF.

The chain is built from TRBV5-1 and TRBJ1-1; D call uncertain. This CDR3 contains 14 residues. From germline, CDR1 is SGHRS and CDR2 YFSETQ. V lost 2 bases, J lost 1 base, and 9 bases lay in between. CDR3 sequence (DNA): TGCGCCAGCAGCTTCGAAAAGCCGAACACTGAAGCTTTCTTT. Its protein product is CASSFEKPNTEAFF.

This chain joins TRBV28 and TRBJ2-2, with 14 positions matching TRBD2. Per germline, CDR1 MDHEN and CDR2 SYDVKM. V shed 5 bases and J 6 bases; nucleotides not matched to a gene: 8. CDR3 size: 17 residues. The CDR3 sequence: CASSPGTSGSWAGELFF. CDR3 sequence (DNA): TGTGCCAGCAGTCCCGGGACTAGCGGGAGCTGGGCCGGGGAGCTGTTTTTT.

This chain links TRBV7-9 with TRBJ1-2; maybe TRBD1 (6 bases). The CDR3 is 15 residues long. Germline lookup yields CDR1 SEHNR and CDR2 FQNEAQ (reference sequence). V lost 3 bases and J 4 bases, leaving 15 bases between the germline ends. The CDR3 nucleotides read TGTGCCAGCAGCTTCCGGGACAACAAGGTCTATGGCTACACCTTC. Protein product: CASSFRDNKVYGYTF.